The 24 T cell receptor beta chains below all came from one sample that was sequenced in a study of blood T cell repertoires in COVID-19. The data were produced by immunoSEQ multiplex PCR, yet TCRdb's version contains in-frame clones alone and is incomplete. The sample yields over 120,000 clones, roughly 87% seen once. The sample taken for sequencing was peripheral blood. Every receptor here comes from an older man with acute or convalescent COVID-19.

In this sample, this clone turned up a few times. V gene TRBV19 combines with J gene TRBJ1-2, with TRBD1 identical over 8 bases. Unmatched junction bases numbered 16, after V lost 5 bases and J lost 2 bases. Germline values: CDR1 LNHDA, CDR2 SQIVND (reference sequence). This CDR3 comprises 18 residues. This CDR3 is CASSGGTGAIGMNYGYTF. The CDR3 DNA sequence: TGTGCCAGTAGTGGTGGGACAGGCGCCATTGGGATGAACTATGGCTACACCTTC.

This clone has only a few counts. CDR3 DNA sequence: TGTGCCAGTTCTACAGGGGAGGCGAACACCGGGGAGCTGTTTTTT. Translated: CASSTGEANTGELFF. This chain joins TRBV19 and TRBJ2-2; TRBD1 is a possible D gene (7 bases). Germline-derived CDR1 and CDR2 are LNHDA and SQIVND (reference sequence). The CDR3 spans 15 residues. Trimming removed 8 bases at V and 0 bases at J, with 13 bases between.

The chain uses TRBV12-3 or TRBV12-4 and TRBJ1-6, with 7 bases matching TRBD1. CDR3 length equals 13 residues. After removal of 3 bases from V and 7 bases from J, the junction contained 0 bases not matched to a gene. The CDR3: CASSLTGNSPLHF. In DNA form, the CDR3 reads TGTGCCAGCAGTTTGACAGGGAATTCACCCCTCCACTTT.

This clone was found once. The chain carries TRBV2 and TRBJ2-5, with D possibly being TRBD1 (6 bases). Germline lookup yields CDR1 SNHLY and CDR2 FYNNEI. V was cut by 6 bases and J by 3 bases, with 14 bases left in between. This CDR3 is 14 amino acids long. Here the CDR3 reads CASSIQGLEETQYF. In nucleotides, the CDR3 is TGTGCCAGCAGCATACAGGGTTTAGAAGAGACCCAGTACTTC.

This sequence joins TRBV5-4 and TRBJ1-5; 9 positions agree with TRBD1. Germline V CDR1 and CDR2: SGHNT, YYREEE (reference sequence). V dropped 0 bases and J dropped 5; count of bases not matched to a gene: 0. The CDR3 covers 14 residues. This CDR3 reads CASSLGTGDQPQHF. In DNA, the CDR3 is TGTGCCAGCAGCTTGGGGACAGGGGATCAGCCCCAGCATTTT. The variable domain in full, completed from reference TRBV5-4 and TRBJ1-5, reads ETGVTQSPTHLIKTRGQQVTLRCSSQSGHNTVSWYQQALGQGPQFIFQYYREEENGRGNFPPRFSGLQFPNYSSELNVNALELDDSALYLCASSLGTGDQPQHFGDGTRLSIL.

In regard to this clone: At the DNA level, this CDR3 is encoded by other sequences in the same sample as well. The rearrangement links TRBV5-1 to TRBJ1-1; weak D call: TRBD1 (6 bases). The CDR3 is made up of 14 amino acids. The germline V gene has CDR1 SGHRS and CDR2 YFSETQ. The V and J ends lost 3 bases and 2 bases respectively, with 11 bases between them. CDR3 bases: TGCGCCAGCAGCTCAGGACAGCCCAACACTGAAGCTTTCTTT. The encoded protein is CASSSGQPNTEAFF. Drawing the rest from reference TRBV5-1 and TRBJ1-1, the complete variable domain is KAGVTQTPRYLIKTRGQQVTLSCSPISGHRSVSWYQQTPGQGLQFLFEYFSETQRNKGNFPGRFSGRQFSNSRSEMNVSTLELGDSALYLCASSSGQPNTEAFFGQGTRLTVV.

The J gene is TRBJ1-2, the V gene TRBV6-5, with D perhaps matching TRBD1 (6 bases). This CDR3 region has 14 residues. V was cut by 8 bases and J by 6 bases, with 19 bases left in between. The V gene's germline CDR1 is MNHEY and CDR2 SVGAGI. CDR3 in DNA: TGTGCCAGCTCCAAACGACAGGCGGCAGATGGCTACACCTTC. It codes for CASSKRQAADGYTF.

The rearrangement links TRBV5-4 to TRBJ1-1, with D possibly being TRBD1 (5 bases). Trimming removed 4 bases from V and 4 bases from J, with 11 bases in between. This CDR3 is built from 13 residues. Germline CDR1 is SGHNT and CDR2 is YYREEE (reference sequence). CDR3 protein: CASSPMQGTEAFF. The CDR3 DNA follows: TGTGCCAGCAGCCCTATGCAGGGCACTGAAGCTTTCTTT. The whole variable domain, filled in from reference TRBV5-4 and TRBJ1-1, reads ETGVTQSPTHLIKTRGQQVTLRCSSQSGHNTVSWYQQALGQGPQFIFQYYREEENGRGNFPPRFSGLQFPNYSSELNVNALELDDSALYLCASSPMQGTEAFFGQGTRLTVV.

This clone was seen only once. The chain combines TRBV12-3 or TRBV12-4 with TRBJ2-7; D not resolved. The CDR3 covers 11 residues. Trimming removed 5 bases at V and 4 bases at J, with 6 bases between. The CDR3 region has the DNA TGTGCCAGCAGTGGGCGATACGAGCAGTACTTC. This gives the protein CASSGRYEQYF.

The rearrangement joins TRBV7-2 to TRBJ1-5; 9 bases agree with TRBD1. The CDR3 covers 18 residues. V was pared by 5 bases and J by 10 bases, with 21 bases of the junction left unmatched. Germline V CDR1 and CDR2: SGHTA, FQGNSA. CDR3: CASSQTTGGALAISPQHF. The CDR3 DNA sequence: TGTGCCAGCAGCCAAACGACAGGGGGGGCTCTAGCAATCAGCCCCCAGCATTTT.

The chain has TRBV3-1 (or the pseudogene TRBV3-2) and TRBJ2-3; D is undetermined. The CDR3 loop spans 15 amino acids. Germline V gene data show CDR1 as LGHDT and CDR2 as YNNKEL (reference sequence). The V end was cut by 4 bases, the J end by 1 base, with 12 bases between. The CDR3, as DNA: TGTGCCAGCAGCCCTTATCTAGAAGGCACAGATACGCAGTATTTT. It yields the protein CASSPYLEGTDTQYF.

The chain recombines TRBV19 with TRBJ2-3; possible D gene TRBD2, 7 bases. CDR3 size: 15 residues. The germline V and J ends were trimmed by 7 bases and 3 bases, with 17 bases remaining between them. Per germline, CDR1 LNHDA and CDR2 SQIVND (reference sequence). Here the CDR3 DNA reads TGTGCCAGTAATAAAGGGGGGGGTGCGACAGATACGCAGTATTTT. Protein: CASNKGGGATDTQYF.

V usage is TRBV5-1 and J usage is TRBJ1-3, with 10 nucleotides matching TRBD1. Germline V gene sequence: CDR1 SGHRS, CDR2 YFSETQ. The V gene end was trimmed by 4 bases and the J gene end by 0 bases; junction bases not matched to a gene: 1. CDR3 length: 15 amino acids. CDR3 DNA sequence: TGCGCCAGCAGCCGGGACAGGGGCTCTGGAAACACCATATATTTT. Its protein product is CASSRDRGSGNTIYF.

This chain connects TRBV30 to TRBJ2-7, with 8 bases matching TRBD1. The CDR3 totals 16 residues. CDR1 and CDR2 (germline): GTSNPN, SVGIG (reference sequence). Trimming removed 8 bases from V and 2 bases from J; junction bases left unmatched: 17. CDR3 region: CARGPLMGQDTYEQYF. For the CDR3, the DNA is TGTGCCAGAGGGCCTTTAATGGGACAGGACACCTACGAGCAGTACTTC.

The chain links TRBV19 to TRBJ1-6; D might be TRBD1 (6 bases). Trimming took off 7 bases at V and 7 bases at J, with 17 bases between the two ends. Germline assignment: CDR1 LNHDA and CDR2 SQIVND (reference sequence). The CDR3 is 15 residues long. The CDR3 protein is CASTQGYGANSPLHF. In nucleotides, the CDR3 is TGTGCCAGTACCCAGGGGTACGGAGCAAATTCACCCCTCCACTTT. The full variable domain, its missing parts supplied by reference TRBV19 and TRBJ1-6, is DGGITQSPKYLFRKEGQNVTLSCEQNLNHDAMYWYRQDPGQGLRLIYYSQIVNDFQKGDIAEGYSVSREKKESFPLTVTSAQKNPTAFYLCASTQGYGANSPLHFGNGTRLTVT.

The V gene is TRBV5-1, the J gene TRBJ2-6; D perhaps matches TRBD1 (5 bases). Germline CDR1 reads SGHRS; CDR2 reads YFSETQ. The V and J ends lost 0 bases and 2 bases respectively, with 21 bases between them. The CDR3 is 20 residues long. The CDR3 spells CASSLEGRGTHGAGANVLTF. The CDR3 DNA reads as TGCGCCAGCAGCTTGGAGGGTAGGGGCACACACGGAGCTGGGGCCAACGTCCTGACTTTC.

The V call is TRBV19, the J call TRBJ2-3; weak D call: TRBD2 (6 bases). The CDR3 covers 15 residues. The V end lost 5 bases, the J end lost 2 bases, and 14 bases lay between the germline ends. CDR1 is LNHDA, CDR2 SQIVND, per germline (reference sequence). CDR3 region: CASSLRDGSTDTQYF. The CDR3 DNA follows: TGTGCCAGTAGTTTGCGGGACGGATCCACAGATACGCAGTATTTT.

This CDR3 reads CASSGGGETQYF. DNA of the CDR3: TGTGCCAGTAGTGGGGGAGGAGAGACCCAGTACTTC. V gene TRBV19 combines with J gene TRBJ2-5, with D perhaps matching TRBD2 (6 bases). V was clipped by 5 bases and J by 4 bases, with 8 bases between them. The V gene's germline CDR1 is LNHDA and CDR2 SQIVND (reference sequence). CDR3 length equals 12 residues.

V gene TRBV5-1 combines with J gene TRBJ2-1; 13 bases are a match to TRBD2. Germline V lookup: CDR1 SGHRS, CDR2 YFSETQ. This CDR3 has 14 amino acids. V shed 4 bases, J shed 10 bases, and the junction held 5 bases outside the gene matches. CDR3 residues: CASSRGLAGAEQFF. CDR3 coding DNA: TGCGCCAGCAGCCGTGGACTAGCGGGGGCCGAGCAGTTCTTC.

This chain links TRBV12-5 with TRBJ2-1; the match to TRBD2 covers 8 bases. The CDR3 totals 17 residues. With 0 bases clipped from V and 3 bases from J, the junction kept 7 bases outside the gene matches. Looked up from germline, CDR1 is LGHNT and CDR2 is FRNRAP. DNA for the CDR3: TGTGCTAGTGGTTTGGTACTGGGCGGGGGGAGCTACAATGAGCAGTTCTTC. Amino acids: CASGLVLGGGSYNEQFF. Variable domain in full (rest from reference TRBV12-5 and TRBJ2-1): DARVTQTPRHKVTEMGQEVTMRCQPILGHNTVFWYRQTMMQGLELLAYFRNRAPLDDSGMPKDRFSAEMPDATLATLKIQPSEPRDSAVYFCASGLVLGGGSYNEQFFGPGTRLTVL.

The chain combines TRBV29-1 with TRBJ2-5; D perhaps matches TRBD1 (5 bases). The ends were cut back, 8 bases at V and 5 bases at J, with 15 bases in the middle. The germline gives CDR1 SQVTM, CDR2 ANQGSEA. The CDR3 length is 12 residues. This CDR3 is CSSQGTQETQYF. CDR3 bases: TGCAGCAGCCAGGGCACACAGGAGACCCAGTACTTC.

This clone has a single count. J is TRBJ1-2 and V is TRBV2; D remains ambiguous. Germline V gene data show CDR1 as SNHLY and CDR2 as FYNNEI. Trimming took off 6 bases at V and 11 bases at J, with 16 bases between the two ends. The CDR3 has 12 residues. The CDR3 DNA sequence: TGTGCCAGCAGCCCGGATGTAGGAGGATACACCTTC. This translates into CASSPDVGGYTF.

The genes are TRBV9 and TRBJ1-4; 7 positions agree with TRBD1. The CDR3 is 15 amino acids. The V gene end was trimmed by 3 bases and the J gene end by 2 bases; junction bases not matched to a gene: 4. Germline CDR1 is SGDLS and CDR2 is YYNGEE. CDR3 bases: TGTGCCAGCAGCGCGTTACAGGGGACTAATGAAAAACTGTTTTTT. Protein sequence: CASSALQGTNEKLFF.

This clone was detected once. The genes are TRBV4-1 and TRBJ2-1; TRBD2 matches at 10 bases. The CDR3 is made up of 15 amino acids. CDR1 MGHRA and CDR2 YSYEKL come from the germline V gene. Trimming took 3 bases from V and 9 from J; bases not matched to a gene: 8. Written as DNA, the CDR3 is TGCGCCAGCAGCCACCCCGGGACTAGCGTGGCTGAGCAGTTCTTC. Translating it yields CASSHPGTSVAEQFF.